This TCR beta chain was profiled in a study of blood T cells in healthy people across ages. Using a J-beta primer mix together with a sample-barcoded 5' primer, a second PCR was run for roughly 6 to 11 cycles. Each cDNA molecule was tagged by a template-switch adaptor that had 12 random nucleotides. Each CDR3 protein is one row after TCRdb ran MiXCR on the 5' RACE reads. The repertoire has some 1.5 million distinct CDR3 sequences, 28% of them found once; the top ten carry about 8%. Aged roughly 6 to 90, donors were systemically healthy Caucasians from Russia. Regarding the study as a whole: Long-lived donors carried more naive CD4+ cells and greater diversity than aged donors. Age advanced and TCR beta diversity per million T cells fell, roughly linearly.

Trimming cost V 7 bases and J 4 bases; bases outside gene matches: 7. CDR1 and CDR2 from the germline V gene are MNHEY and SVGAGI. The CDR3 totals 14 residues. On this clonotype: Antigen specificity is unknown.

This sequence was found in a woman aged 25 to 39 in good health. Material for sequencing was blood. This chain uses TRBV6-5 with TRBJ2-4, with 7 nucleotides matching TRBD1. CDR3 coding DNA: TGTGCCAGCAAGCCCCCGGGACAGAAAAACATTCAGTACTTC. Protein product: CASKPPGQKNIQYF.